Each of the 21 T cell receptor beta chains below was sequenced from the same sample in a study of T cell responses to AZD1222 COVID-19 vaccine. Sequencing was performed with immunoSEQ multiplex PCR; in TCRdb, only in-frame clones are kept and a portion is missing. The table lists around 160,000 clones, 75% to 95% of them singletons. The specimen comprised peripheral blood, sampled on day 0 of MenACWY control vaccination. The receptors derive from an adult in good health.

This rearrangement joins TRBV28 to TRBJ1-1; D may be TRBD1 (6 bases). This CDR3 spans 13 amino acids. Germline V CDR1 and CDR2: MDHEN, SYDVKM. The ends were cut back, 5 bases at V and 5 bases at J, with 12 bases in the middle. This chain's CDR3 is CASSVQGRTEAFF. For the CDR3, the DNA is TGTGCCAGCAGTGTACAGGGAAGGACTGAAGCTTTCTTT.

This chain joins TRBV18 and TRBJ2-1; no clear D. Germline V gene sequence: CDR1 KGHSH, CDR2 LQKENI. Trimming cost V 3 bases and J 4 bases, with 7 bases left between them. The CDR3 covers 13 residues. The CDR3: CASSPIRYNEQFF. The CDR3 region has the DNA TGTGCCAGCTCACCTATTAGGTACAATGAGCAGTTCTTC. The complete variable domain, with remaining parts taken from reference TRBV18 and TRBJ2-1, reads NAGVMQNPRHLVRRRGQEARLRCSPMKGHSHVYWYRQLPEEGLKFMVYLQKENIIDESGMPKERFSAEFPKEGPSILRIQQVVRGDSAAYFCASSPIRYNEQFFGPGTRLTVL.

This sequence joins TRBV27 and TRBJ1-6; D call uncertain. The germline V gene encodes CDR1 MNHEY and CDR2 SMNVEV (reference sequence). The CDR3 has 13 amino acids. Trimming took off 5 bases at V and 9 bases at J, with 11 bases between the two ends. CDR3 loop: CASSPNKVSPLHF. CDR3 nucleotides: TGTGCCAGCAGTCCAAACAAGGTTTCACCCCTCCACTTT.

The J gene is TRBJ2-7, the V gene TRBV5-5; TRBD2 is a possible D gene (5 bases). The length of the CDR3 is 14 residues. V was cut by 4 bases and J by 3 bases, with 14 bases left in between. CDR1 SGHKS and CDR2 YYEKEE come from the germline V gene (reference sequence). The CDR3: CASSTDAGHYEQYF. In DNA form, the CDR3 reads TGTGCCAGCAGCACGGATGCGGGCCACTACGAGCAGTACTTC.

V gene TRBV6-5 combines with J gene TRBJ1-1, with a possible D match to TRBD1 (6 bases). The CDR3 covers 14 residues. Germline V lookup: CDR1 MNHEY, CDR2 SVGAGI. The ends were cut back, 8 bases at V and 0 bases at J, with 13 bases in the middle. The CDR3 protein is CASRRTDLNTEAFF. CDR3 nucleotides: TGTGCCAGCCGGAGGACAGACCTGAACACTGAAGCTTTCTTT.

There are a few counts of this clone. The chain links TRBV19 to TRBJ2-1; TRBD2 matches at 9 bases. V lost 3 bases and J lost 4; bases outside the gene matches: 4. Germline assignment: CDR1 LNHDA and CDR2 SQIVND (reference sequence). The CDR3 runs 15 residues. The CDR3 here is CASSIRGRAYNEQFF. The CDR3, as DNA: TGTGCCAGTAGTATCCGCGGGAGGGCTTACAATGAGCAGTTCTTC.

This CDR3 is CATSRATYEQYF. The CDR3 DNA follows: TGTGCCACCAGCAGAGCGACCTACGAGCAGTACTTC. The V and J genes are TRBV15 and TRBJ2-7; no clear D. CDR1 is LNHNV, CDR2 YYDKDF, per germline (reference sequence). Between the trimmed V and J ends, which lost 1 base and 2 bases, there was a span of 3 bases. The CDR3 has 12 residues.

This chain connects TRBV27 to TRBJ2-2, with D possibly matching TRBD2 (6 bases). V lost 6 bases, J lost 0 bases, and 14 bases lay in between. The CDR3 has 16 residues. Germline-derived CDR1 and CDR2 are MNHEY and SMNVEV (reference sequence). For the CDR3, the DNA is TGTGCCAGCAGCCCTTTCGGCGGGACGAACACCGGGGAGCTGTTTTTT. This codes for CASSPFGGTNTGELFF.

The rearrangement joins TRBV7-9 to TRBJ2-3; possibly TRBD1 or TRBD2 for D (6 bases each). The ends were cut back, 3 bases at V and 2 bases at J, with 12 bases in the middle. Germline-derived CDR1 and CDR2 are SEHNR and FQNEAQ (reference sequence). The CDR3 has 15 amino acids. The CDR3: CASSFGGPNTDTQYF. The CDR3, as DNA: TGTGCCAGCAGCTTCGGGGGCCCTAACACAGATACGCAGTATTTT.

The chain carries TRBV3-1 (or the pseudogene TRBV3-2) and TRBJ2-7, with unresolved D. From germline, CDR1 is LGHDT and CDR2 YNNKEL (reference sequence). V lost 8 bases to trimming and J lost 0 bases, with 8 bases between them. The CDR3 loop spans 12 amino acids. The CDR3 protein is CASRSLSYEQYF. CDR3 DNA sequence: TGTGCCAGCCGGAGCCTCTCCTACGAGCAGTACTTC.

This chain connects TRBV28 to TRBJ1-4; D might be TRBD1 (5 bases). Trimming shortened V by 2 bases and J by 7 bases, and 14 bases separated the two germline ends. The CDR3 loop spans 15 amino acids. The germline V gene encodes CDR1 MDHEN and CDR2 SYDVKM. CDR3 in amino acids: CASSLLRESSEKLFF. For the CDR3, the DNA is TGTGCCAGCAGTTTACTCAGGGAGTCATCTGAAAAACTGTTTTTT.

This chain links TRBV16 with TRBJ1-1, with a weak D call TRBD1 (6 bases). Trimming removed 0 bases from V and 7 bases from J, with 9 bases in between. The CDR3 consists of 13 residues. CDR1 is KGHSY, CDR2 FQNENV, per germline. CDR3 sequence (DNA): TGTGCCAGCAGCCAATCAGGGGGGGTTGAAGCTTTCTTT. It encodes CASSQSGGVEAFF.

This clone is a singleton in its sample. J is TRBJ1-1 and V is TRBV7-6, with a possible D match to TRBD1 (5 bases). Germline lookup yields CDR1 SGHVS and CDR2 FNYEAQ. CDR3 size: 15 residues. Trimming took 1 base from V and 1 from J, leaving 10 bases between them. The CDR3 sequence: CASSLGGASNTEAFF. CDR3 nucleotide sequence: TGTGCCAGCAGCTTAGGAGGGGCGTCGAACACTGAAGCTTTCTTT.

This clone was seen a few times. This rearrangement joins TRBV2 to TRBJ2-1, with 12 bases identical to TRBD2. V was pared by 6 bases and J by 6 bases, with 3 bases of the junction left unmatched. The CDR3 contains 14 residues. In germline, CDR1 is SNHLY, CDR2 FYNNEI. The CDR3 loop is CASSGLAGSNEQFF. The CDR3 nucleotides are TGTGCCAGCAGCGGACTAGCGGGGAGCAATGAGCAGTTCTTC.

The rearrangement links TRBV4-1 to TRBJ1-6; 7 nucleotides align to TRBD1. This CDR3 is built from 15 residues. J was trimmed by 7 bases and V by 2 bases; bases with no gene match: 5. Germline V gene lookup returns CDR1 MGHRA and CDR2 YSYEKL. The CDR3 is CASSQLRGSNSPLHF. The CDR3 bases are TGCGCCAGCAGCCAACTCAGGGGGTCGAATTCACCCCTCCACTTT.

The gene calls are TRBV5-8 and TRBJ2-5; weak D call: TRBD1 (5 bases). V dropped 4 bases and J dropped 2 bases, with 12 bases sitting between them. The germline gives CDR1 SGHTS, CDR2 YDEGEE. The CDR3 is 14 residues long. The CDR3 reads CASSARQRQETQYF. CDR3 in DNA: TGTGCCAGCAGCGCCCGACAGCGACAAGAGACCCAGTACTTC.

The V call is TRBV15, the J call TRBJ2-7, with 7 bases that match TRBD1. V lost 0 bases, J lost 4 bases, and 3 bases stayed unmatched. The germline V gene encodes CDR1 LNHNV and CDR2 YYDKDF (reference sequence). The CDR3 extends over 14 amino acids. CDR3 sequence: CATSRDRGLYEQYF. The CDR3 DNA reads TGTGCCACCAGCAGAGACAGGGGGTTATACGAGCAGTACTTC.

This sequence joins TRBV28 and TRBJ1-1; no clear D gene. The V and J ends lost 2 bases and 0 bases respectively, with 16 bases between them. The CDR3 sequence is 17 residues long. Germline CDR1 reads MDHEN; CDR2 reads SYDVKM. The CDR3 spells CASSLGLEAGLNTEAFF. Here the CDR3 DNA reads TGTGCCAGCAGTTTAGGGTTAGAGGCCGGACTGAACACTGAAGCTTTCTTT.

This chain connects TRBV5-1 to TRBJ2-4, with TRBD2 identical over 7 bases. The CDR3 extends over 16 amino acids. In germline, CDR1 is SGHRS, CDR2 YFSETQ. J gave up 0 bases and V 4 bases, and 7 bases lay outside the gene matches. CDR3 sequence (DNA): TGCGCCAGCAGCCCGGGGGGAGGCCTAGCCAAAAACATTCAGTACTTC. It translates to CASSPGGGLAKNIQYF.

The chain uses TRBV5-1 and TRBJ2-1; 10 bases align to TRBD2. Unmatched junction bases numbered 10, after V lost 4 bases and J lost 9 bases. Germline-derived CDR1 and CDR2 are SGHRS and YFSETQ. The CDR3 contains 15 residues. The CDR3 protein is CASSRLIGLAAEQFF. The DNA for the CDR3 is TGCGCCAGCAGCAGACTCATAGGACTAGCGGCTGAGCAGTTCTTC.

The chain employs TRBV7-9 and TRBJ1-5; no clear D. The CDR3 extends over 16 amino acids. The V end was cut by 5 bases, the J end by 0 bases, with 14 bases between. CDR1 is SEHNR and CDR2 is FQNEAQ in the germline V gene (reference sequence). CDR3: CASSPIWASSNQPQHF. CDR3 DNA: TGTGCCAGCAGCCCCATATGGGCATCTAGCAATCAGCCCCAGCATTTT.